At least ten counts were recorded for the clone carrying this TCR beta chain. Its specificity is unknown. This entry belongs to a study of molecular identifiers for immune sequencing clone quantification. In the study overall: Replicate runs used RNA from approximately 20,000 or 98,000 naive CD8 cells, which was split five ways into aliquots, and four of those aliquots were then sequenced. Study observations and caveats: Clones exceeding 20 RNA copies carried over 97% of effector molecules but under 1% of naive-cell molecules.

TCRdb reprocessed the PCR reads with MiXCR, giving one entry per CDR3 protein. The data show around 480,000 distinct CDR3 sequences, 20% to 25% seen once. The receptor's source is a human donor in good health. Some libraries in this study had Jurkat cell RNA spiked in. Sequenced input: naive CD8+ T cells from blood, with Jurkat cell RNA spiked in. Subset: FACS-sorted CD8+CD4-CCR7+CD45RA+ naive T cells.

The CDR3, as DNA: TGTGCCAGCAGTTCGTCCGGGTATAGATTCCACTTT. It encodes CASSSSGYRFHF. The chain is built from TRBV12-3 or TRBV12-4 and TRBJ1-6; D gene ambiguous. V was clipped by 4 bases and J by 17 bases, with 15 bases between them. This CDR3 spans 12 amino acids.